This passage covers 9 T cell receptor beta chains from one sample sequenced in a study of cytomegalovirus exposure and HLA in healthy donors. PCR involved 60 Vbeta and 13 Jbeta primers. Here immunoSEQ multiplex PCR was the method, and the copy in TCRdb shows in-frame clones only, minus some. The sample gives fewer than 200,000 clones, about 85% of which show up once; roughly 2.2% is in the top ten. The sample comprised PBMCs. These receptors came from a man between 18 and 29 years old in good health and CMV-seropositive.

The chain links TRBV19 to TRBJ1-5; possibly TRBD1 for D (5 bases). The V end was cut by 4 bases, the J end by 0 bases, with 7 bases between. The CDR3 has 14 residues. Germline V lookup: CDR1 LNHDA, CDR2 SQIVND (reference sequence). CDR3 amino acids: CASSRQSSNQPQHF. The CDR3 DNA sequence: TGTGCCAGTAGTAGACAGAGTAGCAATCAGCCCCAGCATTTT. Together with reference TRBV19 and TRBJ1-5, the CDR3 gives the full variable domain: DGGITQSPKYLFRKEGQNVTLSCEQNLNHDAMYWYRQDPGQGLRLIYYSQIVNDFQKGDIAEGYSVSREKKESFPLTVTSAQKNPTAFYLCASSRQSSNQPQHFGDGTRLSIL.

This clone occurred once. This chain links TRBV5-4 with TRBJ2-7, with D possibly being TRBD1 (5 bases). Trimming cost V 0 bases and J 2 bases, with 15 bases left between them. This CDR3 has 16 residues. The germline V gene has CDR1 SGHNT and CDR2 YYREEE (reference sequence). In nucleotides, the CDR3 is TGTGCCAGCAGCTTGGGTTCTCAGGGCACGACCTACGAGCAGTACTTC. This translates into CASSLGSQGTTYEQYF.

This chain uses TRBV5-1 with TRBJ1-1, with 9 positions matching TRBD1. The junction had 12 bases not matched to a gene; V was cut back by 5 bases and J by 4 bases. This CDR3 has 16 residues. Germline CDR1 SGHRS, CDR2 YFSETQ. The CDR3 DNA reads as TGCGCCAGCAGGATTGCACAGGGGGCGCTTGGCACTGAAGCTTTCTTT. Translation gives CASRIAQGALGTEAFF.

The chain joins TRBV10-3 to TRBJ1-5; D unclear. The germline V gene has CDR1 ENHRY and CDR2 SYGVKD. Trimming pared 2 bases from V and 4 bases from J, leaving 9 bases between. The CDR3 runs to 14 residues. The CDR3 loop is CAISEQAGNQPQHF. In DNA form, the CDR3 reads TGTGCCATCAGTGAGCAGGCGGGAAATCAGCCCCAGCATTTT.

This clone was seen more than once but under ten times. The rearrangement uses TRBV9 and TRBJ2-7, with 7 positions matching TRBD1. The germline V gene encodes CDR1 SGDLS and CDR2 YYNGEE. The CDR3 totals 16 residues. V dropped 3 bases and J dropped 6; count of bases not matched to a gene: 15. CDR3 DNA sequence: TGTGCCAGCAGCGACCCTAAGACAGGGTTTGAAGTCGAGCAGTACTTC. Protein product: CASSDPKTGFEVEQYF.

This chain connects TRBV7-8 to TRBJ2-3, with D hard to call. Trimming took 4 bases from V and 2 from J, leaving 7 bases between them. Germline CDR1 and CDR2: SGHVS and FQNEAQ. The CDR3 is 13 amino acids. The DNA for the CDR3 is TGTGCCAGCAGCTCCGACTCCACAGATACGCAGTATTTT. Translating gives CASSSDSTDTQYF.

CDR3 sequence reads: CASSRGFNQPQHF. The CDR3 bases are TGTGCCAGCAGTAGAGGGTTCAATCAGCCCCAGCATTTT. The chain uses TRBV27 and TRBJ1-5; D is unclear. This CDR3 region has 13 residues. Trimming removed 5 bases at V and 3 bases at J, with 8 bases between. The germline CDR1 and CDR2 sequences are MNHEY and SMNVEV (reference sequence).

The chain combines TRBV5-4 with TRBJ2-7; no clear D. The CDR3 sequence is 15 residues long. V shed 4 bases and J shed 3 bases, with 17 bases lying between them. Germline V gene lookup returns CDR1 SGHNT and CDR2 YYREEE (reference sequence). The CDR3 DNA sequence: TGTGCCAGCAGCGGATACAATGATCGAGGCTACGAGCAGTACTTC. Its translation: CASSGYNDRGYEQYF.

This chain joins TRBV30 and TRBJ1-6; D is ambiguous. Between the trimmed V and J ends, which lost 5 bases and 7 bases, there was a span of 6 bases. Germline V CDR1 and CDR2: GTSNPN, SVGIG (reference sequence). CDR3 length equals 11 residues. CDR3 in amino acids: CAWRGNSPLHF. The CDR3 DNA follows: TGTGCCTGGCGGGGAAATTCACCCCTCCACTTT.